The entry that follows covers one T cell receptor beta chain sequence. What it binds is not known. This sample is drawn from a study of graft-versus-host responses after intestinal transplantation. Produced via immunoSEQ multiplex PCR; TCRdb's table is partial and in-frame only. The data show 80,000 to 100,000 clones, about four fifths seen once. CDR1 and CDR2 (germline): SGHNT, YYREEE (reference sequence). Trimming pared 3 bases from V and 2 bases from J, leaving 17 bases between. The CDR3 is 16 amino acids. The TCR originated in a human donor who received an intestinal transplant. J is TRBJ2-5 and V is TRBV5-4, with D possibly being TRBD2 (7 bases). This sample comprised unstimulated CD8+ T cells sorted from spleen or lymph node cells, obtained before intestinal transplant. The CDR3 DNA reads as TGTGCCAGCAGCTCCACAGGGCGGCGGGGGCAAGAGACCCAGTACTTC. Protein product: CASSSTGRRGQETQYF.